This T cell receptor (beta chain) comes out of a study of shared T cell receptors in the human thymus. This CDR3 has 16 amino acids. Germline V gene sequence: CDR1 SGHDN, CDR2 FVKESK. Trimming cost V 1 base and J 4 bases, with 17 bases left between them. The method was immunoSEQ multiplex PCR; TCRdb's version includes in-frame clones alone and lacks a portion of them. The sample consists of more than 550,000 clones, 80% to 90% of them appearing once. The sample was also linked to a second study, of human thymus T cells. That study reports: Thymic resections from corrective heart surgery supplied the tissue. Thymic and blood repertoires appeared to display a bias in their usage of V and J genes.

This sequence was found in a boy younger than two with a congenital heart defect. The sample taken for sequencing was thymocytes. The J gene is TRBJ2-7, the V gene TRBV14, with D unresolved. The CDR3 loop is CASSQGVLRLPYEQYF. The CDR3 coding sequence is TGTGCCAGCAGCCAAGGAGTTTTACGACTTCCTTACGAGCAGTACTTC.